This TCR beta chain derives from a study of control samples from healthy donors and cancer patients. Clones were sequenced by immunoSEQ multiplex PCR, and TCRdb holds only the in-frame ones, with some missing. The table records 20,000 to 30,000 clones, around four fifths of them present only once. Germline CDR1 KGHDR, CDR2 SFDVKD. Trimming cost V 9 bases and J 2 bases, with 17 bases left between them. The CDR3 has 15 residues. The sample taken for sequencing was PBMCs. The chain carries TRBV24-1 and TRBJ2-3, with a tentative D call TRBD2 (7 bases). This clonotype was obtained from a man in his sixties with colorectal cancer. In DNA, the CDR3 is TGTGCCACCGAATCCGGCGGGGGACACACAGATACGCAGTATTTT. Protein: CATESGGGHTDTQYF.